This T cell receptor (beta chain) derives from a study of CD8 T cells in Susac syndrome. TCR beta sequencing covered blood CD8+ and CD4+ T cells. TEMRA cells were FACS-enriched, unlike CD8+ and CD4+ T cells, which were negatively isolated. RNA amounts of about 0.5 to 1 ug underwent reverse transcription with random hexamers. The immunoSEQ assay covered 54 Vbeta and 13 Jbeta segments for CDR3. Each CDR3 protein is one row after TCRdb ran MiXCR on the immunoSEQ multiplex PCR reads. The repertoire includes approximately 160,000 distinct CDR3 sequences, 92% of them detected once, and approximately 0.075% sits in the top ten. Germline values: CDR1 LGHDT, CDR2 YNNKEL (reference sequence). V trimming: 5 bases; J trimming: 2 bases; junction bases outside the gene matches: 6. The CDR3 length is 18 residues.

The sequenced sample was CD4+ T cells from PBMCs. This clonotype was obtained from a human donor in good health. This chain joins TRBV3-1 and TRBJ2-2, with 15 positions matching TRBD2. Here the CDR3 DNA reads TGTGCCAGCAGCGCGGGACTAGCGGGGGGAATTAACACCGGGGAGCTGTTTTTT. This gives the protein CASSAGLAGGINTGELFF. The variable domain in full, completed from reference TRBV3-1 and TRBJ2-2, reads DTAVSQTPKYLVTQMGNDKSIKCEQNLGHDTMYWYKQDSKKFLKIMFSYNNKELIINETVPNRFSPKSPDKAHLNLHINSLELGDSAVYFCASSAGLAGGINTGELFFGEGSRLTVL.